This section outlines one T cell receptor beta chain sequence together with its context. Its antigen is currently unknown. These data come from a study of CD8 T cells in Susac syndrome. Study findings and constraints: Individuals included in the TCR sequencing and HLA analysis were acknowledged by the study to be relatively few in number.

RNA totalling 0.5 to 1 ug underwent reverse transcription with random hexamers. Amplification of the TCR beta CDR3 was carried out by immunoSEQ multiplex PCR, which spanned a total of 54 Vbeta and 13 Jbeta segments. TCRdb fed the immunoSEQ multiplex PCR reads into MiXCR, producing one record per CDR3 protein. The sample records about 200,000 distinct CDR3 sequences, approximately 95% being singletons. CD8+ and CD4+ blood T cells underwent TCR beta sequencing. TEMRA cells were FACS-enriched, while CD8+ and CD4+ T cells were negatively isolated. The CDR3 loop spans 13 amino acids. The V end was cut by 6 bases, the J end by 6 bases, with 13 bases between. Germline loops: CDR1 SNHLY, CDR2 FYNNEI.

V and J are TRBV2 and TRBJ2-3; D ambiguous. This clonotype was sampled from a human donor in good health. Sequencing was performed on CD4+ T cells from PBMCs. DNA for the CDR3: TGTGCCAGCAGGGTCGGGCCTGGGGATACGCAGTATTTT. Translated: CASRVGPGDTQYF.